The 27 T cell receptor beta chains below come from one sample, sequenced in a study of vaccination and CD4 T cells after COVID-19. Cultured CD4+ T cell DNA was sequenced using the Oncomine TCR Beta short-read assay. TCRdb independently ran MiXCR on the PCR reads; one entry per CDR3 protein. Here the sample spans some 13,000 distinct CDR3 sequences, about 61% being singletons. No cognate antigen is known for these TCRs. Described treatment: roughly ten-day PBMC culture with coronavirus spike peptide pools or control peptides (ViraFEST assay). Sequenced input: CD4+ T cells from blood, cultured in vitro. These receptors were taken from a human donor who had recovered from COVID-19.

This clonotype appeared a few times. The chain employs TRBV6-1 and TRBJ1-5, with D maybe TRBD1 (6 bases). The CDR3 length is 17 residues. V dropped 4 bases and J dropped 5 bases, with 21 bases sitting between them. Germline CDR1 MNHNS, CDR2 SASEGT. The CDR3 bases are TGTGCCAGCAGTGCCTATCGACAGGCTAGAATGGATCAGCCCCAGCATTTT. This translates into CASSAYRQARMDQPQHF.

The chain has TRBV5-1 and TRBJ1-3; tentatively, D is TRBD1 (6 bases). V lost 0 bases to trimming and J lost 4 bases, with 11 bases between them. Germline-derived CDR1 and CDR2 are SGHRS and YFSETQ. The CDR3 runs 15 residues. The CDR3 loop is CASSLEGGQGNTIYF. DNA for the CDR3: TGCGCCAGCAGCTTGGAAGGGGGTCAGGGAAACACCATATATTTT.

V is TRBV7-9 and J is TRBJ2-2; 9 bases are a match to TRBD1. V was pared by 5 bases and J by 2 bases, with 6 bases of the junction left unmatched. The V gene's germline CDR1 is SEHNR and CDR2 FQNEAQ (reference sequence). The length of the CDR3 is 16 residues. CDR3 in amino acids: CASSTTGGRNTGELFF. CDR3 DNA sequence: TGTGCCAGCAGCACCACAGGGGGCAGAAACACCGGGGAGCTGTTTTTT.

This chain uses TRBV2 with TRBJ2-3; the D gene is possibly TRBD1 (5 bases). Deletions cut 6 bases from V and 6 bases from J, with 10 bases between. The CDR3 runs to 12 residues. CDR1 SNHLY and CDR2 FYNNEI come from the germline V gene. Here the CDR3 reads CASRASGDTQYF. The CDR3, as DNA: TGTGCCAGCAGGGCCTCAGGGGATACGCAGTATTTT.

The genes are TRBV9 and TRBJ1-6; TRBD1 matches at 8 bases. CDR3 length equals 14 residues. The germline gives CDR1 SGDLS, CDR2 YYNGEE. V was pared by 3 bases and J by 10 bases, with 6 bases of the junction left unmatched. The DNA of the CDR3 is TGTGCCAGCAGCGCTAGCAGGGGGCTCTCACCCCTCCACTTT. Translating it yields CASSASRGLSPLHF.

The V and J genes are TRBV24-1 and TRBJ1-5; D gene unclear. The CDR3 sequence is 15 residues long. V dropped 4 bases and J dropped 0 bases, with 9 bases sitting between them. Germline V CDR1 and CDR2: KGHDR, SFDVKD. DNA for the CDR3: TGTGCCACCAGTGACTCCTCATATAGCAATCAGCCCCAGCATTTT. Translation: CATSDSSYSNQPQHF.

The sample holds a few counts of this clonotype. This chain uses TRBV7-8 with TRBJ2-3, with D uncertain. V lost 1 base to trimming and J lost 5 bases, with 4 bases between them. Germline CDR1 SGHVS, CDR2 FQNEAQ. The CDR3 sequence is 12 residues long. The CDR3 reads CASSLEGDTQYF. The CDR3 DNA reads as TGTGCCAGCAGCTTAGAGGGAGATACGCAGTATTTT.

This clonotype was recorded only once. The rearrangement links TRBV6-5 to TRBJ1-6; D might be TRBD1 (6 bases). The CDR3 totals 17 residues. Germline V gives CDR1 MNHEY, CDR2 SVGAGI. The ends were cut back, 0 bases at V and 13 bases at J, with 22 bases in the middle. CDR3 sequence reads: CASSYSGRGAQFSPLHF. CDR3 DNA: TGTGCCAGCAGTTACTCCGGTAGGGGGGCACAATTCTCCCCCCTCCACTTT.

The V gene is TRBV25-1, the J gene TRBJ1-1; D gene unclear. The CDR3 runs to 14 residues. The V and J ends lost 2 bases and 1 base respectively, with 8 bases between them. Germline CDR1 MGHDK, CDR2 SYGVNS. In DNA, the CDR3 is TGTGCCAGCAGTGAAGGGCCGGCGAACACTGAAGCTTTCTTT. It translates to CASSEGPANTEAFF.

This chain connects TRBV6-1 to TRBJ1-5; 7 nucleotides align to TRBD1. Germline lookup yields CDR1 MNHNS and CDR2 SASEGT. With 4 bases clipped from V and 7 bases from J, the junction kept 4 bases outside the gene matches. CDR3 length: 13 residues. CDR3 region: CASSGQGGQPQHF. CDR3 DNA: TGTGCCAGCAGTGGACAGGGTGGGCAGCCCCAGCATTTT.

The chain recombines TRBV27 with TRBJ2-3, with D possibly being TRBD1 (6 bases). This CDR3 region has 13 residues. V was clipped by 6 bases and J by 5 bases, with 12 bases between them. Germline CDR1 MNHEY, CDR2 SMNVEV (reference sequence). CDR3 region: CASSLIGGDTQYF. In nucleotides, the CDR3 is TGTGCCAGCAGCCTTATAGGGGGAGATACGCAGTATTTT.

A single count supports this clonotype. The CDR3 bases are TGTGCCAGCAGCTCGGCATTCGGACAGGGAGGACCCTACGAGCAGTACTTC. Translation: CASSSAFGQGGPYEQYF. The chain couples TRBV5-8 to TRBJ2-7; the match to TRBD1 covers 8 bases. J gave up 2 bases and V 3 bases, and 13 bases lay outside the gene matches. The CDR3 is 17 amino acids. Germline V gene lookup returns CDR1 SGHTS and CDR2 YDEGEE.

The rearrangement links TRBV12-5 to TRBJ2-5; D perhaps matches TRBD1 (5 bases). CDR1 LGHNT and CDR2 FRNRAP come from the germline V gene. This CDR3 is built from 11 residues. The V end lost 2 bases, the J end lost 9 bases, and 7 bases lay between the germline ends. The CDR3 DNA reads TGTGCTAGTGGTTTGCTGGGGCCCCAGTACTTC. Amino acids: CASGLLGPQYF.

The chain combines TRBV15 with TRBJ2-5; 7 bases are shared with TRBD1. This CDR3 spans 15 amino acids. The trim removed 0 bases at V and 7 bases at J, leaving 8 bases unmatched. Per the germline V gene, CDR1 is LNHNV and CDR2 is YYDKDF (reference sequence). In DNA form, the CDR3 reads TGTGCCACCAGCAGAGATCGGGACAGTTCGGCGACCCAGTACTTC. Translated: CATSRDRDSSATQYF.

There are a few counts of this clonotype. This chain uses TRBV15 with TRBJ2-5; perhaps TRBD1 as D (6 bases). The V gene's germline CDR1 is LNHNV and CDR2 YYDKDF (reference sequence). The V end lost 5 bases, the J end lost 5 bases, and 12 bases lay between the germline ends. This CDR3 contains 13 residues. The CDR3 sequence: CATSANTGETQYF. The DNA of the CDR3 is TGTGCCACCAGCGCAAATACAGGGGAGACCCAGTACTTC.

The chain recombines TRBV15 with TRBJ2-7; D uncertain. CDR3 length: 14 amino acids. V lost 0 bases, J lost 2 bases, and 8 bases lay in between. Germline V CDR1 and CDR2: LNHNV, YYDKDF (reference sequence). CDR3 in DNA: TGTGCCACCAGCAGAGAGTACCCAGCCTACGAGCAGTACTTC. Translating it yields CATSREYPAYEQYF.

The CDR3 spells CASSWGETEAFF. DNA for the CDR3: TGTGCCAGCAGTTGGGGGGAAACTGAAGCTTTCTTT. The J gene is TRBJ1-1, the V gene TRBV2, with D possibly matching TRBD1 (5 bases). Germline CDR1 is SNHLY and CDR2 is FYNNEI. CDR3 length: 12 residues. V shed 5 bases and J shed 5 bases, with 9 bases lying between them.

The chain is built from TRBV12-3 or TRBV12-4 and TRBJ2-6; tentatively, D is TRBD1 (6 bases). The CDR3 is 15 amino acids. Trimming pared 9 bases from V and 0 bases from J, leaving 12 bases between. For the CDR3, the DNA is TGTGCCAGTGGGGACACCAACTCTGGGGCCAACGTCCTGACTTTC. The encoded protein is CASGDTNSGANVLTF.

The DNA of the CDR3 is TGTGCCAGCAGTTTATACAGAGGAGGCGATTGGCCCCAGCATTTT. Translation gives CASSLYRGGDWPQHF. V usage is TRBV6-5 and J usage is TRBJ1-5; D is ambiguous. Looked up from germline, CDR1 is MNHEY and CDR2 is SVGAGI. Trimming stripped 4 bases from V and 9 bases from J, with 19 bases between. The CDR3 spans 15 residues.

The chain links TRBV20-1 to TRBJ1-2; no clear D gene. Germline assignment: CDR1 DFQATT and CDR2 SNEGSKA (reference sequence). CDR3 size: 11 residues. Trimming pared 3 bases from V and 2 bases from J, leaving 4 bases between. CDR3 nucleotide sequence: TGCAGTGCTAGCCCCAACTATGGCTACACCTTC. Protein product: CSASPNYGYTF.

The chain joins TRBV6-1 to TRBJ1-5, with D unclear. The CDR3 is 14 amino acids. Per the germline V gene, CDR1 is MNHNS and CDR2 is SASEGT. Trimming removed 10 bases from V and 0 bases from J, with 13 bases in between. The DNA of the CDR3 is TGTGCCACCTGGACGGGGAATAGCAATCAGCCCCAGCATTTT. Amino acids: CATWTGNSNQPQHF.

V is TRBV19 and J is TRBJ2-5; 8 bases map to TRBD2. V lost 3 bases and J lost 8; bases outside the gene matches: 11. This CDR3 has 15 amino acids. Germline assignment: CDR1 LNHDA and CDR2 SQIVND (reference sequence). CDR3 DNA sequence: TGTGCCAGTAGTATCCCGGCCGGCGGGAGGTCAACCCAGTACTTC. It encodes CASSIPAGGRSTQYF. Full variable domain (outside the CDR3, taken from reference TRBV19 and TRBJ2-5): DGGITQSPKYLFRKEGQNVTLSCEQNLNHDAMYWYRQDPGQGLRLIYYSQIVNDFQKGDIAEGYSVSREKKESFPLTVTSAQKNPTAFYLCASSIPAGGRSTQYFGPGTRLLVL.

A few counts support this clonotype. This sequence joins TRBV24-1 and TRBJ1-2; no firm D call. The CDR3 spans 12 residues. Trimming took 4 bases from V and 4 from J, leaving 6 bases between them. From germline, CDR1 is KGHDR and CDR2 SFDVKD. CDR3 region: CATSESGYGYTF. The CDR3 coding sequence is TGTGCCACCAGTGAGTCCGGCTATGGCTACACCTTC.

There are a few counts of this clonotype. The chain employs TRBV20-1 and TRBJ1-5; TRBD1 matches at 7 bases. CDR1 is DFQATT, CDR2 SNEGSKA, per germline (reference sequence). The CDR3 extends over 14 amino acids. Trimming took 3 bases from V and 6 from J; bases not matched to a gene: 8. The CDR3 DNA reads TGCAGTGCTAGTGACAGGGTTTTGTCTCAGCCCCAGCATTTT. Translating gives CSASDRVLSQPQHF.

The J gene is TRBJ2-2, the V gene TRBV9, with D hard to call. This CDR3 is built from 15 residues. The germline V gene encodes CDR1 SGDLS and CDR2 YYNGEE. V shed 0 bases and J shed 6 bases, with 12 bases lying between them. CDR3 DNA: TGTGCCAGCAGCGTAGCTTCTCAGTTGGCCGGGGAGCTGTTTTTT. Translating gives CASSVASQLAGELFF.

V is TRBV6-1 and J is TRBJ1-6; D not certain. This CDR3 is 14 amino acids long. Deletions cut 10 bases from V and 0 bases from J, with 10 bases between. In germline, CDR1 is MNHNS, CDR2 SASEGT. DNA of the CDR3: TGTGCCACGCAGACGAGCTCCTATAATTCACCCCTCCACTTT. This sequence encodes CATQTSSYNSPLHF.

This clonotype was recorded only once. The chain combines TRBV7-2 with TRBJ2-5, with 7 positions matching TRBD2. The CDR3 consists of 15 residues. From germline, CDR1 is SGHTA and CDR2 FQGNSA. V dropped 3 bases and J dropped 5; count of bases not matched to a gene: 9. The CDR3 loop is CASSLGGEALETQYF. CDR3 bases: TGTGCCAGCAGCTTGGGGGGGGAGGCACTGGAGACCCAGTACTTC.